Below are 10 T cell receptor beta chains sequenced from a single sample in a study of molecular identifiers for immune sequencing clone quantification. TCRdb itself ran the PCR reads through MiXCR, one entry per CDR3 protein. In the table there are a few hundred thousand distinct CDR3 sequences, about 26% of which are singletons. The material sequenced was naive CD8+ T cells from blood, with Jurkat cell RNA spiked in. Sample subset: FACS-sorted CD8+CD4-CCR7+CD45RA+ naive T cells. Every receptor here comes from a human donor in good health. Some libraries in this study had Jurkat cell RNA spiked in.

This clonotype has a handful of counts. The rearrangement uses TRBV20-1 and TRBJ2-5; TRBD2 might be the D (5 bases). V lost 3 bases and J 0 bases, leaving 8 bases between the germline ends. The CDR3 spans 13 residues. CDR1 and CDR2 from the germline V gene are DFQATT and SNEGSKA (reference sequence). The CDR3 sequence: CSARRAYQETQYF. For the CDR3, the DNA is TGCAGTGCTAGGAGGGCGTACCAAGAGACCCAGTACTTC.

The genes are TRBV19 and TRBJ2-3; possibly TRBD1 for D (5 bases). V was clipped by 6 bases and J by 3 bases, with 13 bases between them. CDR1 and CDR2 (germline): LNHDA, SQIVND (reference sequence). The CDR3 loop spans 14 amino acids. Here the CDR3 reads CASSFRQGTDTQYF. CDR3 DNA sequence: TGTGCCAGTAGCTTTCGGCAGGGAACAGATACGCAGTATTTT.

This clonotype was counted ten times or more. The V gene is TRBV5-4, the J gene TRBJ2-3; D is ambiguous. The CDR3 is 13 residues long. V lost 5 bases and J lost 1, with 8 bases in between. Germline assignment: CDR1 SGHNT and CDR2 YYREEE (reference sequence). The CDR3 DNA is TGTGCCAGCAGGGTATTCCGCACAGATACGCAGTATTTT. Its translation is CASRVFRTDTQYF.

The chain joins TRBV2 to TRBJ1-1; a weak D match, TRBD1 (5 bases). V was trimmed by 0 bases and J by 5 bases, leaving 19 bases between them. The CDR3 length is 17 residues. In germline, CDR1 is SNHLY, CDR2 FYNNEI. CDR3 nucleotides: TGTGCCAGCAGTGAAGCGCCCCACGGGGGGATAGGGACTGAAGCTTTCTTT. Residues: CASSEAPHGGIGTEAFF.

This clonotype has just a few counts. The genes are TRBV20-1 and TRBJ2-2; TRBD2 matches at 11 bases. This CDR3 is 15 amino acids long. J lost 4 bases, V lost 3 bases, and 4 bases had no gene match. Germline-derived CDR1 and CDR2 are DFQATT and SNEGSKA (reference sequence). The CDR3 reads CSASLTSGGTGELFF. The CDR3 bases are TGCAGTGCTAGTCTTACTAGCGGGGGCACCGGGGAGCTGTTTTTT.

The genes are TRBV15 and TRBJ2-3; perhaps TRBD1 as D (6 bases). This CDR3 contains 15 residues. V was shortened by 7 bases and J by 2 bases, with 16 bases between the two germline ends. Germline CDR1 reads LNHNV; CDR2 reads YYDKDF (reference sequence). CDR3 loop: CATTPGQFLTDTQYF. The CDR3 DNA sequence: TGTGCCACCACGCCCGGACAGTTCCTCACAGATACGCAGTATTTT.

In its sample, this clonotype was seen many times. CDR3: CAISVPGRADTQYF. CDR3 DNA sequence: TGTGCCATCAGTGTCCCCGGGCGGGCAGATACGCAGTATTTT. V usage is TRBV10-3 and J usage is TRBJ2-3; TRBD2 is a possible D gene (5 bases). The CDR3 spans 14 residues. V was pared by 4 bases and J by 4 bases, with 12 bases between. Germline CDR1 reads ENHRY; CDR2 reads SYGVKD.

The chain combines TRBV11-2 with TRBJ2-7; D not certain. Germline lookup yields CDR1 SGHAT and CDR2 FQNNGV. V lost 3 bases, J lost 7 bases, and 10 bases lay in between. This CDR3 has 12 amino acids. Here the CDR3 DNA reads TGTGCCAGCAGCTTGCACGCCAGGGAGCAGTACTTC. It translates to CASSLHAREQYF.

The chain combines TRBV7-9 with TRBJ2-7, with D possibly matching TRBD1 (6 bases). Trimming stripped 7 bases from V and 1 base from J, with 17 bases between. CDR3 size: 15 residues. The germline V gene encodes CDR1 SEHNR and CDR2 FQNEAQ (reference sequence). The CDR3 sequence is CASTPRGGFSYEQYF. Written as DNA, the CDR3 is TGTGCCAGCACCCCCAGGGGCGGCTTTTCCTACGAGCAGTACTTC.

This clonotype was recorded a few times. This chain joins TRBV14 and TRBJ2-1; TRBD2 might be the D (5 bases). Germline-derived CDR1 and CDR2 are SGHDN and FVKESK. The CDR3 sequence is 15 residues long. V was clipped by 0 bases and J by 7 bases, with 13 bases between them. The CDR3 spells CASSQELVLGNEQFF. The DNA of the CDR3 is TGTGCCAGCAGCCAAGAACTAGTGCTAGGGAATGAGCAGTTCTTC.